The 21 T cell receptor beta chains below all came from one sample that was sequenced in a study of shared clonotypes between healthy human individuals. Measured with immunoSEQ multiplex PCR; TCRdb has only the in-frame clones, and not every one. The table includes 2 million to 2.5 million clones, roughly 93% detected once. The sequenced material came from naive CD4+ T cells from PBMCs. The subset: CD45RA+ positively selected. Source of these receptors: a man in his late teens or twenties in good health. Some clones in this sample may be carry-over from other donors' samples.

The rearrangement joins TRBV4-2 to TRBJ2-1, with TRBD2 matching 12 bases. Germline V gene data show CDR1 as LGHNA and CDR2 as YNFKEQ. J gave up 1 base and V 1 base, and 2 bases lay outside the gene matches. The CDR3 runs to 17 residues. CDR3 protein: CASSQGTSGMSYNEQFF. Here the CDR3 DNA reads TGTGCCAGCAGCCAAGGGACTAGCGGGATGTCCTACAATGAGCAGTTCTTC.

The rearrangement joins TRBV5-1 to TRBJ2-1; 7 nucleotides agree with TRBD2. Per the germline V gene, CDR1 is SGHRS and CDR2 is YFSETQ. This CDR3 is built from 14 residues. V shed 3 bases, J shed 8 bases, and the junction held 8 bases outside the gene matches. CDR3: CASSWRAAGDEQFF. The DNA for the CDR3 is TGCGCCAGCAGCTGGAGGGCCGCGGGGGATGAGCAGTTCTTC.

V usage is TRBV5-4 and J usage is TRBJ1-1, with a weak D call TRBD1 (6 bases). The germline gives CDR1 SGHNT, CDR2 YYREEE (reference sequence). Trimming cost V 3 bases and J 0 bases, with 18 bases left between them. The CDR3 is 17 residues long. The CDR3 nucleotides are TGTGCCAGCAGCTCCAAGGGGGGGGGCGCTTTGAACACTGAAGCTTTCTTT. It yields the protein CASSSKGGGALNTEAFF.

CDR3: CASQPPGEDYGYTF. CDR3 sequence (DNA): TGTGCCAGCCAACCCCCTGGGGAGGACTATGGCTACACCTTC. This chain joins TRBV7-9 and TRBJ1-2; D gene uncertain. Trimming removed 8 bases at V and 3 bases at J, with 16 bases between. CDR1 is SEHNR and CDR2 is FQNEAQ in the germline V gene (reference sequence). The CDR3 is 14 residues long.

This clone was recorded once. The chain is built from TRBV11-2 and TRBJ2-5; 9 bases map to TRBD2. The CDR3 is 18 residues long. V was clipped by 1 base and J by 1 base; unmatched bases: 10. Germline CDR1 and CDR2: SGHAT and FQNNGV. This CDR3 is CASSLVATSGGLQETQYF. The CDR3, as DNA: TGTGCCAGCAGCTTAGTAGCGACTAGCGGAGGCCTCCAAGAGACCCAGTACTTC.

This clone was detected a few times. The V gene is TRBV6-5, the J gene TRBJ1-2; possibly TRBD1 for D (5 bases). V lost 0 bases and J 0 bases, leaving 5 bases between the germline ends. Germline V gene lookup returns CDR1 MNHEY and CDR2 SVGAGI. This CDR3 comprises 14 residues. This chain's CDR3 is CASSYSTANYGYTF. The CDR3 DNA reads as TGTGCCAGCAGTTACTCGACAGCTAACTATGGCTACACCTTC.

The J gene is TRBJ2-1, the V gene TRBV5-6, with TRBD2 matching over 13 bases. The CDR3 totals 17 residues. Losses at the gene ends were 4 bases for V and 0 bases for J; bases not matched to a gene: 4. Germline V lookup: CDR1 SGHDT, CDR2 YYEEEE. The CDR3 is CASSMGLAGYSYNEQFF. The CDR3 region has the DNA TGTGCCAGCAGCATGGGACTAGCGGGATACTCCTACAATGAGCAGTTCTTC.

V usage is TRBV6-1 and J usage is TRBJ1-5; D gene unclear. The CDR3 runs to 16 residues. V shed 3 bases and J shed 0 bases, with 12 bases lying between them. Germline CDR1 is MNHNS and CDR2 is SASEGT. This CDR3 is CASSDPSVPSNQPQHF. In nucleotides, the CDR3 is TGTGCCAGCAGTGATCCCTCCGTACCTAGCAATCAGCCCCAGCATTTT.

V is TRBV2 and J is TRBJ1-4, with unresolved D. Germline lookup yields CDR1 SNHLY and CDR2 FYNNEI. The CDR3 is made up of 14 amino acids. V was trimmed by 3 bases and J by 1 base, leaving 6 bases between them. CDR3 sequence reads: CASSDGGTNEKLFF. In DNA form, the CDR3 reads TGTGCCAGCAGTGATGGTGGAACTAATGAAAAACTGTTTTTT.

The rearrangement links TRBV11-2 to TRBJ2-1; 7 bases align to TRBD2. V lost 5 bases and J lost 4; bases outside the gene matches: 11. The CDR3 covers 16 residues. The V gene's germline CDR1 is SGHAT and CDR2 FQNNGV. The CDR3 coding sequence is TGTGCCAGCAGCATCCAGACTAGCTTGCTGTACAATGAGCAGTTCTTC. It specifies CASSIQTSLLYNEQFF.

The chain combines TRBV5-1 with TRBJ2-2; D may be TRBD1 (5 bases). Trimming left V 5 bases short and J 2 bases short, with 10 bases between. Germline CDR1 reads SGHRS; CDR2 reads YFSETQ. The CDR3 extends over 14 amino acids. The CDR3 sequence: CASSFQGNTGELFF. In DNA form, the CDR3 reads TGCGCCAGCAGTTTCCAGGGAAACACCGGGGAGCTGTTTTTT.

This clone has only one observation. The same CDR3 is also encoded by other DNA sequences in this sample. The genes are TRBV19 and TRBJ2-5; no firm D call. V was shortened by 1 base and J by 2 bases, with 5 bases between the two germline ends. CDR1 LNHDA and CDR2 SQIVND come from the germline V gene (reference sequence). This CDR3 is 13 amino acids long. As DNA, the CDR3 is TGTGCCAGTAGTATAGGTAGACAAGAGACCCAGTACTTC. It specifies CASSIGRQETQYF.

V gene TRBV5-1 combines with J gene TRBJ1-1; tentatively, D is TRBD1 (5 bases). Looked up from germline, CDR1 is SGHRS and CDR2 is YFSETQ. The V end lost 4 bases, the J end lost 4 bases, and 17 bases lay between the germline ends. This CDR3 contains 15 residues. The CDR3 DNA follows: TGCGCCAGCAGCCCACCTTCGACGGGGCTCACTGAAGCTTTCTTT. Protein: CASSPPSTGLTEAFF. Using reference TRBV5-1 and TRBJ1-1 for the parts outside the CDR3, the full variable domain is KAGVTQTPRYLIKTRGQQVTLSCSPISGHRSVSWYQQTPGQGLQFLFEYFSETQRNKGNFPGRFSGRQFSNSRSEMNVSTLELGDSALYLCASSPPSTGLTEAFFGQGTRLTVV.

The V gene is TRBV5-4, the J gene TRBJ2-3, with D unclear. Germline loops: CDR1 SGHNT, CDR2 YYREEE (reference sequence). CDR3 length: 12 residues. Trimming shortened V by 1 base and J by 2 bases, and 2 bases separated the two germline ends. The CDR3 nucleotides read TGTGCCAGCAGCTTGACCACAGATACGCAGTATTTT. Translated: CASSLTTDTQYF.

The rearrangement uses TRBV15 and TRBJ2-1; 9 bases agree with TRBD2. Trimming removed 7 bases from V and 10 bases from J; junction bases left unmatched: 14. CDR1 is LNHNV, CDR2 YYDKDF, per germline (reference sequence). The CDR3 contains 15 residues. The CDR3 coding sequence is TGTGCCACCACCCCCCGGGCGGGAGGGCCTGTCGAGCAGTTCTTC. The encoded protein is CATTPRAGGPVEQFF. The variable domain in full, completed from reference TRBV15 and TRBJ2-1, reads DAMVIQNPRYQVTQFGKPVTLSCSQTLNHNVMYWYQQKSSQAPKLLFHYYDKDFNNEADTPDNFQSRRPNTSFCFLDIRSPGLGDTAMYLCATTPRAGGPVEQFFGPGTRLTVL.

This clone has a handful of counts. The same CDR3 arises from other DNA sequences in this sample as well. The V call is TRBV4-1, the J call TRBJ1-2, with 8 bases identical to TRBD1. This CDR3 has 13 residues. V was clipped by 4 bases and J by 2 bases; unmatched bases: 0. Germline-derived CDR1 and CDR2 are MGHRA and YSYEKL. The CDR3 sequence is CASSRQGNYGYTF. The CDR3 DNA is TGCGCCAGCAGCCGACAGGGGAACTATGGCTACACCTTC.

On this clone itself: This same CDR3 is encoded by further DNA sequences in the sample. The chain is built from TRBV9 and TRBJ2-1, with 8 positions matching TRBD2. Germline CDR1 reads SGDLS; CDR2 reads YYNGEE. V shed 0 bases, J shed 1 base, and the junction held 3 bases outside the gene matches. The CDR3 is 16 amino acids. CDR3 nucleotide sequence: TGTGCCAGCAGCGTAGTGGGCGGGAGGTCCTACAATGAGCAGTTCTTC. Amino acids: CASSVVGGRSYNEQFF.

Only a few counts were recorded for this clone. This chain links TRBV2 with TRBJ1-1; D gene ambiguous. The CDR3 extends over 13 amino acids. The germline CDR1 and CDR2 sequences are SNHLY and FYNNEI. V lost 6 bases to trimming and J lost 1 base, with 9 bases between them. Here the CDR3 DNA reads TGTGCCAGCAGCGATACTTGGAACACTGAAGCTTTCTTT. This translates into CASSDTWNTEAFF.

The rearrangement uses TRBV7-9 and TRBJ1-1, with D maybe TRBD1 (5 bases). Between the trimmed V and J ends, which lost 7 bases and 7 bases, there was a span of 19 bases. From germline, CDR1 is SEHNR and CDR2 FQNEAQ (reference sequence). The CDR3 loop spans 14 amino acids. The CDR3 nucleotides are TGTGCCAGCATCGCAGGCACGGGGACCAGTGAAGCTTTCTTT. Its protein product is CASIAGTGTSEAFF.

The V and J genes are TRBV13 and TRBJ2-5; 10 nucleotides align to TRBD2. Unmatched junction bases numbered 8, after V lost 5 bases and J lost 2 bases. Germline CDR1 is PRHDT and CDR2 is FYEKMQ (reference sequence). This CDR3 has 16 amino acids. The CDR3 DNA follows: TGTGCCAGCAGCACCTGGACTAGCGGTATTCAAGAGACCCAGTACTTC. The encoded protein is CASSTWTSGIQETQYF.

This chain joins TRBV7-9 and TRBJ1-2, with 9 bases lining up with TRBD1. Germline values: CDR1 SEHNR, CDR2 FQNEAQ (reference sequence). The V gene end was trimmed by 5 bases and the J gene end by 8 bases; junction bases not matched to a gene: 6. The CDR3 has 13 residues. The CDR3 sequence: CASSTGTGRGYTF. CDR3 nucleotide sequence: TGTGCCAGCAGCACTGGGACAGGGCGAGGCTACACCTTC. The full variable domain, completed using reference TRBV7-9 and TRBJ1-2, is DTGVSQNPRHKITKRGQNVTFRCDPISEHNRLYWYRQTLGQGPEFLTYFQNEAQLEKSRLLSDRFSAERPKGSFSTLEIQRTEQGDSAMYLCASSTGTGRGYTFGSGTRLTVV.